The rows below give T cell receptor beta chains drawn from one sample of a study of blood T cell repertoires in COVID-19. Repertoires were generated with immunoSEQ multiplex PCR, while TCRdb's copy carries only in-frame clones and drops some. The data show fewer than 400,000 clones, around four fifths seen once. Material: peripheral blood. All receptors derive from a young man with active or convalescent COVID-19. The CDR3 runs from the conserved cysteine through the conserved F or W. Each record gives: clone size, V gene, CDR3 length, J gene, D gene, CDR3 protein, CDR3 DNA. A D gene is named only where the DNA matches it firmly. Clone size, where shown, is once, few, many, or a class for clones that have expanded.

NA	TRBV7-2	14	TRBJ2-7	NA	CASSHLAPPLEQYF	TGTGCCAGCAGCCATTTAGCCCCCCCTCTCGAGCAGTACTTC
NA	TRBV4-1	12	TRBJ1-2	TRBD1	CASRGGDPGYTF	TGCGCCAGCAGAGGGGGCGATCCTGGCTACACCTTC
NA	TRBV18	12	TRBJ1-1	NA	CASSPGRSEAFF	TGTGCCAGCTCACCAGGTCGGTCTGAAGCTTTCTTT
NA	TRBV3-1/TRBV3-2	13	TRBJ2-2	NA	CASSLQGGGELFF	TGTGCCAGCAGCCTCCAGGGCGGCGGGGAGCTGTTTTTT
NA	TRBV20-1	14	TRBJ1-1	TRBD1	CSASLTGWNTEAFF	TGCAGTGCTAGTCTGACAGGGTGGAACACTGAAGCTTTCTTT
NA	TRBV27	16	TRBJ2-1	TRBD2	CASSLGPSGGWNEQFF	TGTGCCAGCAGTTTGGGACCTAGCGGGGGTTGGAATGAGCAGTTCTTC
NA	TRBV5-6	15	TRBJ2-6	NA	CASSLRQPRANVLTF	TGTGCCAGCAGCTTAAGACAGCCGCGGGCCAACGTCCTGACTTTC
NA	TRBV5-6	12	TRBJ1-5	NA	CASSLGDQPQHF	TGTGCCAGCAGCTTGGGCGATCAGCCCCAGCATTTT
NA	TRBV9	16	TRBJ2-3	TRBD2	CASSPRLAGGTDTQYF	TGTGCCAGCAGCCCGAGACTAGCGGGGGGTACAGATACGCAGTATTTT
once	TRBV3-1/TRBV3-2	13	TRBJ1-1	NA	CASSQDESREAFF	TGTGCCAGCAGCCAAGATGAAAGCAGGGAAGCTTTCTTT
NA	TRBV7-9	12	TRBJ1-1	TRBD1	CASSSRQGKAFF	TGTGCCAGCAGCAGCAGACAGGGAAAAGCTTTCTTT
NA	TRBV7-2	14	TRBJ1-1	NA	CASSLGYQAREAFF	TGTGCCAGCAGCTTAGGTTACCAAGCCCGTGAAGCTTTCTTT
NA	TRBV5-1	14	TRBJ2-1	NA	CASSLAPTYNEQFF	TGCGCCAGCAGCTTGGCTCCTACCTACAATGAGCAGTTCTTC
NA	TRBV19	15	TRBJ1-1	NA	CASSRRREGWAEAFF	TGTGCCAGTAGTAGGAGACGGGAAGGGTGGGCTGAAGCTTTCTTT
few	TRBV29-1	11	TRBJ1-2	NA	CSAAVAAVHTF	TGCAGCGCCGCGGTGGCGGCAGTCCACACCTTC
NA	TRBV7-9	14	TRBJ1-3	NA	CASSFPGAGNTIYF	TGTGCCAGCAGCTTCCCAGGGGCTGGAAACACCATATATTTT
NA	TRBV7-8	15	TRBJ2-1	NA	CASSLGRRGYNEQFF	TGTGCCAGCAGCTTAGGAAGGAGGGGTTACAATGAGCAGTTCTTC
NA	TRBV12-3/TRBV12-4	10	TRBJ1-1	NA	CASSITEAFF	TGTGCCAGCAGTATAACTGAAGCTTTCTTT
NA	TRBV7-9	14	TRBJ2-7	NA	CASSAWTASYEQYF	TGTGCCAGCAGCGCCTGGACAGCGTCCTACGAGCAGTACTTC
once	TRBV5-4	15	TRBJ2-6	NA	CASSLAGAGANVLTF	TGTGCCAGCAGCTTAGCAGGGGCTGGGGCCAACGTCCTGACTTTC
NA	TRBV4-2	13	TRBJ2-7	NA	CASSQKPSYEQYF	TGTGCCAGCAGCCAAAAGCCATCCTACGAGCAGTACTTC
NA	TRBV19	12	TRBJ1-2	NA	CASSIRERGYTF	TGTGCCAGTAGTATAAGAGAGCGTGGCTACACCTTC
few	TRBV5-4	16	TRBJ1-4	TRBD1	CASSPRDSSGREKLFF	TGTGCCAGCAGCCCTCGGGACAGCTCGGGACGGGAAAAACTGTTTTTT
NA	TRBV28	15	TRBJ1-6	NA	CASSHRSSYNSPLHF	TGTGCCAGCAGTCACCGGAGCTCCTATAATTCACCCCTCCACTTT
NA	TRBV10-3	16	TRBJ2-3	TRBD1	CAISDPTGAFTDTQYF	TGTGCCATCAGTGACCCGACAGGGGCCTTCACAGATACGCAGTATTTT
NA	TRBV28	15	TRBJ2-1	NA	CASSLSGSSYNEQFF	TGTGCCAGCAGTTTATCCGGTTCCTCCTACAATGAGCAGTTCTTC
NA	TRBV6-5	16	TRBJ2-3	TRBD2	CASSYWAGGPADTQYF	TGTGCCAGCAGTTACTGGGCGGGAGGGCCAGCAGATACGCAGTATTTT
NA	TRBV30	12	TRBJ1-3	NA	CASDRSRNTIYF	TGTGCCTCGGACAGATCTAGAAACACCATATATTTT
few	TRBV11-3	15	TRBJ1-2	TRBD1	CASSLARQGSNGYTF	TGTGCCAGCAGCTTAGCCAGACAGGGTTCAAATGGCTACACCTTC
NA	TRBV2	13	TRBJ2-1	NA	CASSENSLDEQFF	TGTGCCAGCAGTGAAAATAGTCTCGATGAGCAGTTCTTC
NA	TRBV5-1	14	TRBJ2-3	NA	CASSVDRVTDTQYF	TGCGCCAGCAGCGTGGACAGAGTAACAGATACGCAGTATTTT
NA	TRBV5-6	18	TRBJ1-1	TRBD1	CASSVTTIQGAVNTEAFF	TGTGCCAGCAGCGTGACAACCATACAGGGGGCTGTGAACACTGAAGCTTTCTTT
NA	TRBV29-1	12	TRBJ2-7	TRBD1	CSVGTGGYEQYF	TGCAGCGTTGGGACAGGGGGCTACGAGCAGTACTTC
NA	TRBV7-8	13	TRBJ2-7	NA	CASSQGVAYEQYF	TGTGCCAGCAGCCAAGGGGTAGCCTACGAGCAGTACTTC
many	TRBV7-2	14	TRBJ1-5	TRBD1	CASSHPGGNQPQHF	TGTGCCAGCAGCCACCCAGGGGGGAATCAGCCCCAGCATTTT
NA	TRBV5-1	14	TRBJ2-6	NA	CASSDFEGANVLTF	TGCGCCAGCAGCGACTTCGAAGGGGCCAACGTCCTGACTTTC
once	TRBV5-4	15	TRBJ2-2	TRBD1	CASSAQGARGGELFF	TGTGCCAGCAGCGCACAGGGGGCGAGGGGCGGGGAGCTGTTTTTT
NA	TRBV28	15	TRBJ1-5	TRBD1	CASSATGVGNQPQHF	TGTGCCAGCAGTGCGACAGGGGTGGGCAATCAGCCCCAGCATTTT
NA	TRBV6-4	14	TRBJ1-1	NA	CASSVEGGNTEAFF	TGTGCCAGCAGTGTTGAGGGAGGGAACACTGAAGCTTTCTTT
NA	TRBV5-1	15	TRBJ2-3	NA	CASSLVTTSTDTQYF	TGCGCCAGCAGCTTGGTAACGACTAGCACAGATACGCAGTATTTT
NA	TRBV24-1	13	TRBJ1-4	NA	CALPTWAGEKLFF	TGTGCCCTGCCGACTTGGGCGGGTGAAAAACTGTTTTTT
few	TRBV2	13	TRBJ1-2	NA	CASGEGARGGYTF	TGTGCCAGCGGGGAGGGTGCGCGAGGGGGCTACACCTTC
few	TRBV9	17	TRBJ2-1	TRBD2	CASSPGTSGMGYNEQFF	TGTGCCAGCAGCCCCGGGACTAGCGGGATGGGATACAATGAGCAGTTCTTC
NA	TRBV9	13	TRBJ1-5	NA	CASSLSGGQPQHF	TGTGCCAGCAGCCTGAGCGGGGGACAGCCCCAGCATTTT
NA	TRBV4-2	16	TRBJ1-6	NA	CASSQDRSSYNSPLHF	TGTGCCAGCAGCCAAGATAGGAGCTCCTATAATTCACCCCTCCACTTT
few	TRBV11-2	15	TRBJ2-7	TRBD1	CASSPGQGLSYEQYF	TGTGCCAGCAGTCCCGGACAGGGCCTCTCCTACGAGCAGTACTTC
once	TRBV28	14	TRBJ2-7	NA	CASSVFDKPYEQYF	TGTGCCAGCAGTGTTTTTGACAAACCCTACGAGCAGTACTTC
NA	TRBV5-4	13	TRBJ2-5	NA	CASSRTAQETQYF	TGTGCCAGCAGTAGGACAGCCCAAGAGACCCAGTACTTC
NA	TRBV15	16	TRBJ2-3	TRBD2	CATSRATSGFTDTQYF	TGTGCCACCAGCAGAGCGACTAGCGGTTTCACAGATACGCAGTATTTT